These T cell receptor beta chains were read from a single sample in a study of molecular identifiers for immune sequencing clone quantification. A single record per CDR3 protein comes from TCRdb applying MiXCR to the PCR reads. The repertoire holds more than 250,000 distinct CDR3 sequences, over 20% seen once, with approximately 0.8% in the top ten. The source material was naive CD8+ T cells from blood, with Jurkat cell RNA spiked in. The receptors come from a human donor in good health. Some libraries in this study had Jurkat cell RNA spiked in. Both conserved end residues are part of each CDR3. The D gene is left open where the match is weak. Expanded clones get a size class; other rows say once, few or many, or leave the size out.

v_gene	d_gene	j_gene	abundance	CDR3aa	CDR3nt
TRBV30	-	TRBJ2-1	many	CAWSGSSYNEQFF	TGTGCCTGGAGCGGGAGCTCCTACAATGAGCAGTTCTTC
TRBV24-1	TRBD1	TRBJ2-1	few	CATSTGAYNEQFF	TGTGCCACCAGTACAGGGGCTTATAATGAGCAGTTCTTC
TRBV6-2/TRBV6-3	TRBD1	TRBJ2-7	few	CASSYSRTGWGYEQYF	TGTGCCAGCAGTTACTCCCGGACAGGTTGGGGTTACGAGCAGTACTTC
TRBV4-1	TRBD2	TRBJ2-7	few	CASSQDSPGLAGAYEQYF	TGCGCCAGCAGCCAAGATTCCCCGGGACTAGCGGGGGCCTACGAGCAGTACTTC
TRBV12-5	-	TRBJ2-3	few	CASGLPHLPDTQYF	TGTGCTAGTGGTTTGCCCCACCTCCCAGATACGCAGTATTTT
TRBV5-5	TRBD1	TRBJ1-3	many	CASSLQGEAGNTIYF	TGTGCCAGCAGCTTACAGGGGGAAGCTGGAAACACCATATATTTT
TRBV7-9	-	TRBJ2-2	few	CASSPTDGGELFF	TGTGCCAGCAGCCCGACAGATGGCGGGGAGCTGTTTTTT
TRBV7-6	-	TRBJ2-5	many	CASSSDPKETQYF	TGTGCCAGCAGCTCAGACCCGAAGGAGACCCAGTACTTC
TRBV5-5	TRBD1	TRBJ1-2	-	CANSVTGHGYTF	TGTGCCAACAGCGTGACAGGGCACGGCTACACCTTC
TRBV6-2/TRBV6-3	TRBD1	TRBJ2-2	-	CASSLSGTGGVGELFF	TGTGCCAGCAGTCTATCCGGGACAGGGGGAGTCGGGGAGCTGTTTTTT
TRBV13	-	TRBJ2-3	-	CASSTGSSGLETDTQYF	TGTGCCAGCAGCACGGGTTCGTCGGGATTAGAGACAGATACGCAGTATTTT
TRBV4-1	-	TRBJ1-5	many	CASSQGWANQPQHF	TGCGCCAGCAGCCAAGGATGGGCCAATCAGCCCCAGCATTTT
TRBV11-2	TRBD1	TRBJ1-6	-	CASSRATGAYNSPLHF	TGTGCCAGCAGCCGAGCGACAGGGGCCTATAATTCACCCCTCCACTTT
TRBV29-1	-	TRBJ2-5	many	CSAYSGNQETQYF	TGCAGCGCATATAGCGGAAACCAAGAGACCCAGTACTTC
TRBV7-9	-	TRBJ2-1	many	CASSLPGSSYNEQFF	TGTGCCAGCAGCTTGCCGGGATCCTCCTACAATGAGCAGTTCTTC
TRBV3-1	-	TRBJ1-2	few	CASSQSPRAQNYGYTF	TGTGCCAGCAGCCAAAGTCCCCGAGCCCAGAACTATGGCTACACCTTC
TRBV9	-	TRBJ2-2	many	CASSVVKGPGELFF	TGTGCCAGCAGCGTAGTCAAGGGCCCCGGGGAGCTGTTTTTT
TRBV2	TRBD1	TRBJ2-3	few	CASRPPPGGVEYGTDTQYF	TGTGCCAGCCGGCCCCCGCCAGGGGGCGTCGAGTACGGCACAGATACGCAGTATTTT
TRBV6-2/TRBV6-3	-	TRBJ1-1	many	CASSYSRHLTEAFF	TGTGCCAGCAGTTACTCGAGGCATCTCACTGAAGCTTTCTTT
TRBV14	TRBD2	TRBJ2-3	few	CASSQDSRLAVSTDTQYF	TGTGCCAGCAGCCAAGATTCGAGACTAGCGGTTTCCACAGATACGCAGTATTTT
TRBV7-9	TRBD1	TRBJ2-3	many	CASSSDRGWGDTQYF	TGTGCCAGCAGCTCCGACAGGGGATGGGGAGATACGCAGTATTTT
TRBV2	-	TRBJ2-7	many	CASTDRAGTYEQYF	TGTGCCAGCACCGACAGAGCAGGAACCTACGAGCAGTACTTC
TRBV20-1	TRBD1	TRBJ1-5	few	CSARARTGPGGQPQHF	TGCAGTGCTAGAGCGAGGACAGGCCCCGGGGGTCAGCCCCAGCATTTT
TRBV4-1	TRBD1	TRBJ2-7	many	CASSQEDRDTYEQYF	TGCGCCAGCAGCCAAGAGGACAGGGACACCTACGAGCAGTACTTC
TRBV7-2	-	TRBJ2-2	many	CAREKADLTGELFF	TGTGCCAGAGAGAAAGCGGACCTTACCGGGGAGCTGTTTTTT
TRBV19	-	TRBJ1-5	-	CASNTRGSNQPQHF	TGTGCCAGTAATACTCGGGGGAGCAATCAGCCCCAGCATTTT
TRBV6-5	-	TRBJ2-2	many	CASSYTQTGELFF	TGTGCCAGCAGTTACACCCAGACCGGGGAGCTGTTTTTT
TRBV13	-	TRBJ1-1	-	CASSSPQATEAFF	TGTGCCAGCAGCTCCCCTCAGGCCACTGAAGCTTTCTTT
TRBV10-3	-	TRBJ1-2	few	CAIKQRTVEGYGYTF	TGTGCCATCAAACAAAGGACAGTCGAGGGCTATGGCTACACCTTC
TRBV5-1	TRBD2	TRBJ2-7	many	CASSVGTSGYYEQYF	TGCGCCAGCAGCGTAGGGACTAGCGGGTACTACGAGCAGTACTTC
TRBV12-2	-	TRBJ2-5	-	CASRPSGGYQETQYF	TGTGCAAGTCGCCCTAGCGGGGGCTACCAAGAGACCCAGTACTTC
TRBV12-3/TRBV12-4	TRBD2	TRBJ2-3	many	CASSAPLAGGLLADTQYF	TGTGCCAGCAGTGCCCCTCTTGCGGGGGGTCTTCTAGCAGATACGCAGTATTTT
TRBV21-1	-	TRBJ2-6	many	CASSKPPFLSGANVLTF	TGTGCCAGCAGCAAACCTCCCTTCCTCTCTGGGGCCAACGTCCTGACTTTC
TRBV12-3/TRBV12-4	-	TRBJ2-3	few	CASSLAQHPDTQYF	TGTGCCAGCAGTTTAGCTCAGCACCCAGATACGCAGTATTTT
TRBV15	-	TRBJ1-2	many	CATSVRVGEKDGYTF	TGTGCCACCAGCGTACGGGTGGGGGAGAAGGATGGCTACACCTTC
TRBV6-5	-	TRBJ2-7	many	CASSYGDLYEQYF	TGTGCCAGCAGTTACGGGGACCTCTACGAGCAGTACTTC
TRBV5-6	TRBD1	TRBJ2-7	-	CTSSPGQDNEQYF	TGTACCAGCAGCCCCGGACAGGATAACGAGCAGTACTTC
TRBV7-9	-	TRBJ1-5	-	CASSLDAGLHQPQHF	TGTGCCAGCAGCTTAGATGCAGGGCTCCATCAGCCCCAGCATTTT
TRBV7-2	-	TRBJ2-1	many	CASSFDTSRLQSYNEQFF	TGTGCCAGCAGCTTCGACACATCGAGATTGCAGTCCTACAATGAGCAGTTCTTC
TRBV7-9	-	TRBJ2-7	many	CASSLRTDLSYEQYF	TGTGCCAGCAGCTTAAGAACGGACCTCTCCTACGAGCAGTACTTC
TRBV19	-	TRBJ2-1	-	CASRIGPGAGEQFF	TGTGCCAGTAGAATAGGTCCGGGAGCCGGTGAGCAGTTCTTC
TRBV9	TRBD2	TRBJ2-1	many	CASSVEGGGVNEQFF	TGTGCCAGCAGCGTAGAAGGCGGGGGGGTCAATGAGCAGTTCTTC
TRBV6-2/TRBV6-3	TRBD2	TRBJ2-3	few	CASSHRTPRTSGSTDTQYF	TGTGCCAGCAGTCATCGGACCCCCCGGACTAGCGGCTCCACAGATACGCAGTATTTT
TRBV2	-	TRBJ1-4	-	CASRELFELNEKLFF	TGTGCCAGCAGGGAGTTATTCGAACTTAATGAAAAACTGTTTTTT
TRBV11-3	-	TRBJ2-2	-	CASSLGRFNTGELFF	TGTGCCAGCAGCCTGGGACGTTTCAACACCGGGGAGCTGTTTTTT
TRBV6-5	-	TRBJ2-6	many	CASRSTGSSGANVLTF	TGTGCCAGCAGATCAACAGGGAGCTCTGGGGCCAACGTCCTGACTTTC
TRBV24-1	-	TRBJ2-2	many	CATSDIERDTGELFF	TGTGCCACCAGTGATATCGAGCGGGACACCGGGGAGCTGTTTTTT
TRBV20-1	-	TRBJ2-2	many	CSARDRRTGELFF	TGCAGTGCTAGAGATCGCCGCACCGGGGAGCTGTTTTTT
TRBV10-3	-	TRBJ2-3	-	CAISESLSSTDTQYF	TGTGCCATCAGTGAGTCACTTTCTAGCACAGATACGCAGTATTTT
TRBV7-9	-	TRBJ2-3	many	CASSLVVRPDTQYF	TGTGCCAGCAGCTTAGTGGTCAGGCCAGATACGCAGTATTTT
TRBV27	-	TRBJ2-7	few	CASSWAVGGYEQYF	TGTGCCAGCAGTTGGGCCGTTGGGGGCTACGAGCAGTACTTC